Each of the 31 T cell receptor beta chains below was sequenced from the same sample in a study of control samples from healthy donors and cancer patients. The repertoire was sequenced with immunoSEQ multiplex PCR; TCRdb's copy has only in-frame clones and lacks some. There are 170,000 or so clones in the sample; 94% occur only once, and about 9.3% lies in the top ten. The sequencing input was blood. Receptors originate from a woman aged 40 to 50 in good health.

V and J are TRBV4-2 and TRBJ1-1; no firm D call. The CDR3 consists of 14 residues. Germline lookup yields CDR1 LGHNA and CDR2 YNFKEQ. Trimming pared 5 bases from V and 0 bases from J, leaving 10 bases between. In DNA form, the CDR3 reads TGTGCCAGCAGCGGAGAACCTTTGAACACTGAAGCTTTCTTT. Translation gives CASSGEPLNTEAFF.

The chain combines TRBV29-1 with TRBJ2-5, with 8 bases fitting TRBD1. This CDR3 region has 13 residues. Germline V CDR1 and CDR2: SQVTM, ANQGSEA. Unmatched junction bases numbered 7, after V lost 5 bases and J lost 5 bases. CDR3 region: CSVLAGGWETQYF. CDR3 bases: TGCAGCGTTTTGGCAGGGGGCTGGGAGACCCAGTACTTC.

The rearrangement joins TRBV3-1 (or the pseudogene TRBV3-2) to TRBJ2-3, with D tentatively TRBD1 (5 bases). CDR3 length equals 16 residues. Trimming removed 0 bases from V and 2 bases from J, with 12 bases in between. From germline, CDR1 is LGHDT and CDR2 YNNKEL (reference sequence). DNA of the CDR3: TGTGCCAGCAGCCAAGAAGGGGCTATCCTCACAGATACGCAGTATTTT. As protein: CASSQEGAILTDTQYF.

This rearrangement joins TRBV7-9 to TRBJ1-4; perhaps TRBD1 as D (6 bases). Germline-derived CDR1 and CDR2 are SEHNR and FQNEAQ (reference sequence). The CDR3 loop spans 15 amino acids. Deletions cut 5 bases from V and 4 bases from J, with 14 bases between. Here the CDR3 DNA reads TGTGCCAGCAGCCAGGCCGGGACAAATAATGAAAAACTGTTTTTT. Its protein is CASSQAGTNNEKLFF.

The chain uses TRBV6-5 and TRBJ1-3; tentative D call: TRBD1 (6 bases). Trimming shortened V by 6 bases and J by 1 base, and 10 bases separated the two germline ends. This CDR3 is 14 amino acids long. Germline CDR1 reads MNHEY; CDR2 reads SVGAGI. The CDR3: CASRRTVSGNTIYF. Written as DNA, the CDR3 is TGTGCCAGCAGACGGACAGTTTCTGGAAACACCATATATTTT.

This clone has just one count. The chain recombines TRBV10-3 with TRBJ2-1; 13 bases agree with TRBD2. The CDR3 runs 14 residues. V trimming: 6 bases; J trimming: 9 bases; junction bases outside the gene matches: 5. From germline, CDR1 is ENHRY and CDR2 SYGVKD. This CDR3 is CAISTSGGAREQFF. Written as DNA, the CDR3 is TGTGCCATCAGCACTAGCGGGGGGGCCCGTGAGCAGTTCTTC.

The chain is built from TRBV14 and TRBJ1-2, with TRBD1 matching 9 bases. The CDR3 length is 14 residues. V lost 5 bases and J lost 4; bases outside the gene matches: 5. The germline gives CDR1 SGHDN, CDR2 FVKESK. This CDR3 reads CASSYLDRGYGYTF. The CDR3 DNA is TGTGCCAGCAGCTATCTGGACAGGGGCTATGGCTACACCTTC.

The rearrangement joins TRBV11-3 to TRBJ2-1, with 8 bases that match TRBD1. The germline CDR1 and CDR2 sequences are SGHNT and YENEEA. Trimming cost V 4 bases and J 8 bases; bases outside gene matches: 10. This CDR3 is built from 15 residues. The CDR3 bases are TGTGCCAGCAGCTCCCAGGGGGCTCTATTCGATGAGCAGTTCTTC. Its translation is CASSSQGALFDEQFF.

The V gene is TRBV6-6, the J gene TRBJ2-7; the match to TRBD1 covers 7 bases. Germline V gives CDR1 MNHNY, CDR2 SVGAGI (reference sequence). The CDR3 loop spans 14 amino acids. V was clipped by 10 bases and J by 6 bases; unmatched bases: 15. The CDR3 loop reads CATQQVTGSIEQYF. The DNA of the CDR3 is TGTGCCACCCAGCAGGTGACAGGGTCTATCGAGCAGTACTTC.

The chain recombines TRBV7-6 with TRBJ2-5; tentatively, D is TRBD1 or TRBD2 (5 bases each). V lost 7 bases and J lost 8, with 20 bases in between. The CDR3 consists of 14 residues. Looked up from germline, CDR1 is SGHVS and CDR2 is FNYEAQ. In DNA, the CDR3 is TGTGCCAGCAACCGCACGGGGCTTCTGGGAACCCAGTACTTC. Protein sequence: CASNRTGLLGTQYF.

The chain is built from TRBV5-6 and TRBJ2-3; 10 bases line up with TRBD2. This CDR3 has 15 amino acids. Germline CDR1 reads SGHDT; CDR2 reads YYEEEE. Trimming at V came to 3 bases and at J to 0 bases, leaving 1 base not matched to a gene. CDR3 nucleotide sequence: TGTGCCAGCAGCTCAGCGGGGGGGAGCACAGATACGCAGTATTTT. It is translated as CASSSAGGSTDTQYF.

The V and J genes are TRBV6-5 and TRBJ1-5; D not certain. With 2 bases removed from V and 4 bases from J, the gap between germline ends came to 9 bases. Germline CDR1 MNHEY, CDR2 SVGAGI. This CDR3 has 14 amino acids. CDR3 sequence reads: CASSYRRLNQPQHF. In DNA, the CDR3 is TGTGCCAGCAGTTACCGTAGGCTTAATCAGCCCCAGCATTTT.

This clone was found once. The rearrangement uses TRBV2 and TRBJ2-7; TRBD2 aligns across 7 bases. The CDR3 is 12 residues long. Germline V lookup: CDR1 SNHLY, CDR2 FYNNEI. V lost 5 bases to trimming and J lost 6 bases; unmatched junction nucleotides: 4. The CDR3, as DNA: TGTGCCAGCAGTCTTGGACTAGGCGAGCAGTACTTC. Amino acid sequence: CASSLGLGEQYF.

The chain carries TRBV4-3 and TRBJ2-2, with D maybe TRBD1 (8 bases). The CDR3 loop spans 17 amino acids. Trimming removed 3 bases from V and 7 bases from J, with 21 bases in between. CDR1 is LGHNA and CDR2 is YSLEER in the germline V gene. The chain's CDR3 is CASSQTARGRGGGELFF. CDR3 nucleotide sequence: TGCGCCAGCAGCCAGACCGCCAGGGGGCGCGGGGGCGGGGAGCTGTTTTTT.

The chain joins TRBV11-2 to TRBJ2-7; TRBD1 matches 7 bases. Losses at the gene ends were 6 bases for V and 6 bases for J; bases not matched to a gene: 5. The CDR3 is made up of 12 amino acids. The germline V gene has CDR1 SGHAT and CDR2 FQNNGV. The CDR3 DNA is TGTGCCAGCAGGATACAGGGGCGCGAGCAGTACTTC. It specifies CASRIQGREQYF. Using reference TRBV11-2 and TRBJ2-7 for the parts outside the CDR3, the full variable domain is EAGVAQSPRYKIIEKRQSVAFWCNPISGHATLYWYQQILGQGPKLLIQFQNNGVVDDSQLPKDRFSAERLKGVDSTLKIQPAKLEDSAVYLCASRIQGREQYFGPGTRLTVT.

The chain carries TRBV27 and TRBJ2-5; D unclear. The CDR3 is made up of 13 amino acids. From germline, CDR1 is MNHEY and CDR2 SMNVEV (reference sequence). The V gene lost 3 bases and the J gene lost 3 bases, with 8 bases spanning the gap. The CDR3 nucleotides are TGTGCCAGCAGTTTGTCCCCAGAAGAGACCCAGTACTTC. It translates to CASSLSPEETQYF.

V usage is TRBV3-1 (or the pseudogene TRBV3-2) and J usage is TRBJ1-1; D remains unclear. The germline V and J ends were trimmed by 4 bases and 1 base, with 16 bases remaining between them. In germline, CDR1 is LGHDT, CDR2 YNNKEL (reference sequence). The CDR3 is made up of 16 amino acids. CDR3 in DNA: TGTGCCAGCAGCCTCACGCCGGCTTCTCCGAACACTGAAGCTTTCTTT. Amino acid sequence: CASSLTPASPNTEAFF.

This clone was observed once. The V gene is TRBV11-2, the J gene TRBJ1-1; D possibly corresponds to TRBD1 (6 bases). This CDR3 has 15 amino acids. In germline, CDR1 is SGHAT, CDR2 FQNNGV. The germline V and J ends were trimmed by 1 base and 5 bases, with 14 bases remaining between them. The DNA for the CDR3 is TGTGCCAGCAGCTTAGTTGGACAGCCTGAAACTGAAGCTTTCTTT. Protein product: CASSLVGQPETEAFF.

On this clone: Other DNA sequences in the sample encode the same CDR3. The CDR3 loop is CASSFSYEQYF. The DNA of the CDR3 is TGTGCCAGCAGCTTCAGCTACGAGCAGTACTTC. The gene calls are TRBV7-2 and TRBJ2-7; D gene unclear. The V gene's germline CDR1 is SGHTA and CDR2 FQGNSA. The CDR3 runs 11 residues. Trimming stripped 3 bases from V and 3 bases from J, with 3 bases between.

The chain carries TRBV7-9 and TRBJ2-1; 8 nucleotides line up with TRBD2. V trimming: 5 bases; J trimming: 5 bases; junction bases outside the gene matches: 20. CDR1 and CDR2 (germline): SEHNR, FQNEAQ (reference sequence). The CDR3 sequence is 19 residues long. CDR3 in amino acids: CASSHPPPQAERGHNEQFF. The CDR3 coding sequence is TGTGCCAGCAGCCACCCTCCCCCGCAAGCTGAGCGGGGGCACAATGAGCAGTTCTTC. Full variable domain (outside the CDR3, taken from reference TRBV7-9 and TRBJ2-1): DTGVSQNPRHKITKRGQNVTFRCDPISEHNRLYWYRQTLGQGPEFLTYFQNEAQLEKSRLLSDRFSAERPKGSFSTLEIQRTEQGDSAMYLCASSHPPPQAERGHNEQFFGPGTRLTVL.

This clone was found a few times. The chain has TRBV7-8 and TRBJ1-5, with D perhaps matching TRBD1 (5 bases). The CDR3 extends over 15 amino acids. Trimming took off 7 bases at V and 6 bases at J, with 19 bases between the two ends. In germline, CDR1 is SGHVS, CDR2 FQNEAQ. This CDR3 reads CASTMEQGLGQPQHF. CDR3 nucleotide sequence: TGTGCCAGCACGATGGAGCAGGGCCTCGGTCAGCCCCAGCATTTT.

This chain links TRBV19 with TRBJ2-2; D is ambiguous. V was shortened by 3 bases and J by 2 bases, with 7 bases between the two germline ends. This CDR3 contains 14 residues. Germline V CDR1 and CDR2: LNHDA, SQIVND (reference sequence). The CDR3 protein is CASSMPVNTGELFF. Written as DNA, the CDR3 is TGTGCCAGTAGTATGCCGGTAAACACCGGGGAGCTGTTTTTT.

The chain is built from TRBV7-8 and TRBJ1-1, with D uncertain. The V end was cut by 10 bases, the J end by 3 bases, with 21 bases between. Germline loops: CDR1 SGHVS, CDR2 FQNEAQ. This CDR3 has 15 residues. The CDR3 region has the DNA TGTGCCACCACTTACCTAGTAGCCGGATACACTGAAGCTTTCTTT. It codes for CATTYLVAGYTEAFF.

This clone was picked up one time. This chain links TRBV5-1 with TRBJ1-1; D uncertain. The germline gives CDR1 SGHRS, CDR2 YFSETQ. The CDR3 has 16 amino acids. Trimming took 4 bases from V and 1 from J, leaving 17 bases between them. The CDR3 loop is CASSPEPGRRNTEAFF. For the CDR3, the DNA is TGCGCCAGCAGCCCCGAGCCTGGGCGGAGGAACACTGAAGCTTTCTTT.

The chain has TRBV3-1 (or the pseudogene TRBV3-2) and TRBJ2-1; D is undetermined. Trimming took 2 bases from V and 9 from J, leaving 11 bases between them. The germline V gene has CDR1 LGHDT and CDR2 YNNKEL (reference sequence). The CDR3 totals 13 residues. The CDR3 nucleotides read TGTGCCAGCAGCCAACAAGGGCTGGGTGAGCAGTTCTTC. The encoded protein is CASSQQGLGEQFF.

This chain connects TRBV11-2 to TRBJ1-2, with 7 bases lining up with TRBD1. Germline V gene lookup returns CDR1 SGHAT and CDR2 FQNNGV. The CDR3 spans 12 residues. V shed 1 base and J 14 bases; nucleotides not matched to a gene: 7. The CDR3 DNA follows: TGTGCCAGCAGCTTAGTTTCAGGGGGAAAGACCTTC. As protein: CASSLVSGGKTF.

V and J are TRBV19 and TRBJ1-3, with a tentative D call TRBD1 (5 bases). This CDR3 comprises 19 residues. Germline V gene lookup returns CDR1 LNHDA and CDR2 SQIVND (reference sequence). Trimming removed 7 bases at V and 0 bases at J, with 25 bases between. CDR3 sequence: CASTQNRQSIQDSGNTIYF. The CDR3, as DNA: TGTGCCAGTACTCAGAACCGTCAATCTATACAGGACTCTGGAAACACCATATATTTT.

CDR3 region: CASSLGGNTENTEAFF. For the CDR3, the DNA is TGTGCCAGCAGCTTAGGGGGCAACACTGAAAACACTGAAGCTTTCTTT. The genes are TRBV7-9 and TRBJ1-1, with a weak D call TRBD1 (5 bases). V was shortened by 1 base and J by 2 bases, with 14 bases between the two germline ends. The germline gives CDR1 SEHNR, CDR2 FQNEAQ (reference sequence). This CDR3 has 16 residues.

The J gene is TRBJ2-5, the V gene TRBV7-2; 11 bases align to TRBD1. The CDR3 length is 14 residues. CDR1 is SGHTA, CDR2 FQGNSA, per germline. Trimming cost V 5 bases and J 5 bases; bases outside gene matches: 4. CDR3 region: CASSLDRGQETQYF. CDR3 DNA sequence: TGTGCCAGCAGCCTGGACAGGGGGCAGGAGACCCAGTACTTC. Using reference TRBV7-2 and TRBJ2-5 for the parts outside the CDR3, the full variable domain is GAGVSQSPSNKVTEKGKDVELRCDPISGHTALYWYRQSLGQGLEFLIYFQGNSAPDKSGLPSDRFSAERTGGSVSTLTIQRTQQEDSAVYLCASSLDRGQETQYFGPGTRLLVL.

The chain carries TRBV5-4 and TRBJ1-3; D is unclear. CDR3 length: 15 residues. V lost 0 bases and J lost 1, with 8 bases in between. Germline CDR1 SGHNT, CDR2 YYREEE (reference sequence). CDR3 region: CASSLVGVSGNTIYF. DNA for the CDR3: TGTGCCAGCAGCTTGGTAGGAGTTTCTGGAAACACCATATATTTT.

The chain couples TRBV7-9 to TRBJ2-5; 8 nucleotides match TRBD1. Trimming took 1 base from V and 4 from J; bases not matched to a gene: 8. The CDR3 contains 16 residues. The V gene's germline CDR1 is SEHNR and CDR2 FQNEAQ (reference sequence). CDR3 residues: CASSLEQGARGETQYF. The CDR3 DNA follows: TGTGCCAGCAGCTTAGAGCAGGGGGCGCGAGGAGAGACCCAGTACTTC.